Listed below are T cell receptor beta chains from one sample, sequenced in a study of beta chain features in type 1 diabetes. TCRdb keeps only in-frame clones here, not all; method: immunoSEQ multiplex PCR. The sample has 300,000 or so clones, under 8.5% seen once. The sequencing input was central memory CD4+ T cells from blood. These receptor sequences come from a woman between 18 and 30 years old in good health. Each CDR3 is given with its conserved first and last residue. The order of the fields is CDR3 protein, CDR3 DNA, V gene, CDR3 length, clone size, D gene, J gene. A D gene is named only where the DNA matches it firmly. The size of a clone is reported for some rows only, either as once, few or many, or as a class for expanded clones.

CASSMWGQGRSAEAFF	TGTGCCAGTAGTATGTGGGGACAGGGAAGGTCGGCTGAAGCTTTCTTT	TRBV19	16	NA	TRBD1	TRBJ1-1
CASSFTTSDTQYF	TGTGCCAGCAGCTTTACGACGAGTGATACGCAGTATTTT	TRBV11-2	13	few	NA	TRBJ2-3
CASSESASGGPANEQFF	TGTGCCAGCAGTGAATCGGCTAGCGGGGGACCAGCCAATGAGCAGTTCTTC	TRBV25-1	17	NA	TRBD2	TRBJ2-1
CASSTGERETQYF	TGTGCCAGCAGTACAGGGGAGCGAGAGACCCAGTACTTC	TRBV25-1	13	NA	TRBD1	TRBJ2-5
CASSSRDRGTEAFF	TGTGCCAGCAGCTCTAGGGACAGGGGAACAGAAGCTTTCTTT	TRBV7-6	14	NA	TRBD1	TRBJ1-1
CASSFSGSFSDTQYF	TGCGCCAGCAGTTTTAGCGGGAGTTTTTCAGATACGCAGTATTTT	TRBV5-1	15	NA	TRBD2	TRBJ2-3
CASSPSGDTEAFF	TGTGCCAGCAGCCCCTCGGGGGACACTGAAGCTTTCTTT	TRBV7-3	13	NA	NA	TRBJ1-1
CASSSQSGTLRKLFF	TGTGCCAGCAGTTCCCAATCCGGGACCCTAAGAAAACTGTTTTTT	TRBV27	15	few	NA	TRBJ1-4
CASSFALDYEQYF	TGTGCCAGCAGCTTTGCTCTAGACTACGAGCAGTACTTC	TRBV7-9	13	few	NA	TRBJ2-7
CSGKGPYEQYF	TGCAGCGGAAAGGGGCCATACGAGCAGTACTTC	TRBV29-1	11	NA	NA	TRBJ2-7
CASSLVRTSGYNEQFF	TGTGCCAGCAGCTTAGTACGGACTAGCGGATACAATGAGCAGTTCTTC	TRBV7-3	16	few	TRBD2	TRBJ2-1
CASSAPGLAGETQYF	TGTGCCAGCAGCGCGCCGGGACTAGCGGGAGAGACCCAGTACTTC	TRBV11-1	15	NA	TRBD2	TRBJ2-5
CASSLGLAGFRRLYEQYF	TGCGCCAGCAGCTTGGGGCTAGCGGGATTTCGGCGCCTCTACGAGCAGTACTTC	TRBV5-1	18	NA	TRBD2	TRBJ2-7
CASSWGWSRYEQYF	TGTGCCAGCAGTTGGGGTTGGTCTCGTTACGAGCAGTACTTC	TRBV28	14	NA	NA	TRBJ2-7
CASSRWAGEQFF	TGTGCCAGCAGCCGTTGGGCAGGCGAGCAGTTCTTC	TRBV7-2	12	NA	NA	TRBJ2-1
CASSFIERTGANVLTF	TGCGCCAGCAGCTTTATCGAACGGACCGGGGCCAACGTCCTGACTTTC	TRBV5-1	16	few	NA	TRBJ2-6
CAISRDRDNEKLFF	TGTGCCATCAGTAGGGACAGGGATAATGAAAAACTGTTTTTT	TRBV10-3	14	many	TRBD1	TRBJ1-4
CASSPGTGIAGELFF	TGTGCCAGTAGTCCAGGGACAGGGATAGCCGGGGAGCTGTTTTTT	TRBV19	15	few	TRBD1	TRBJ2-2
CASSVDPLSGELFF	TGTGCCAGCAGCGTAGATCCCTTATCCGGGGAGCTGTTTTTT	TRBV9	14	NA	NA	TRBJ2-2
CASSGQYNQPQHF	TGTGCCAGCTCTGGACAGTACAATCAGCCCCAGCATTTT	TRBV18	13	NA	NA	TRBJ1-5
CASSQLDRGQYGYTF	TGTGCCAGCAGCCAACTCGACAGGGGTCAATATGGCTACACCTTC	TRBV14	15	few	TRBD1	TRBJ1-2
CASSSHAVETQYF	TGTGCCAGCAGCTCCCACGCCGTCGAGACCCAGTACTTC	TRBV7-9	13	few	NA	TRBJ2-5
CSVADRDSNQPQHF	TGCAGCGTAGCTGACAGAGATAGCAATCAGCCCCAGCATTTT	TRBV29-1	14	few	NA	TRBJ1-5
CASSQDQGLDTEAFF	TGCGCCAGCAGCCAAGACCAGGGATTGGACACTGAAGCTTTCTTT	TRBV4-3	15	NA	NA	TRBJ1-1
CASSRSLTQVSGYEQYF	TGCGCCAGCAGCCGTAGCCTCACCCAGGTCTCCGGATACGAGCAGTACTTC	TRBV4-1	17	NA	NA	TRBJ2-7
CSWRSYNEQFF	TGCAGCTGGCGGAGTTACAATGAGCAGTTCTTC	TRBV29-1	11	NA	NA	TRBJ2-1
CASSPVDYEQYF	TGTGCCAGCTCACCAGTGGACTACGAGCAGTACTTC	TRBV18	12	NA	NA	TRBJ2-7
CASSLAWAAGSGNTIYF	TGTGCCAGCAGCTTAGCGTGGGCAGCTGGCTCTGGAAACACCATATATTTT	TRBV7-9	17	few	NA	TRBJ1-3